This TCR beta chain was profiled in a study of T cell repertoires in cytomegalovirus infection. The wider study: It can be stated that public TCR beta signatures indicated CMV infection as well as a matching HLA type.

A remark on this clonotype: The target antigen is unknown.

TCRdb passed the reads through MiXCR, listing each CDR3 protein once. The table records fewer than 1,000,000 distinct CDR3 sequences, less than 35% of them present only once. The sequence came from a human donor in good health (CMV status not recorded). Some clones in this sample may be carry-over from other donors' samples. The sequenced sample was cultured CD8+ T cells from PBMCs, obtained from culture after CMV antigen stimulation.

The CDR3 sequence: CASSSGTIRGETQYF. The CDR3 DNA reads as TGTGCCAGCAGTTCCGGGACAATCCGAGGGGAGACCCAGTACTTC. The V and J genes are TRBV27 and TRBJ2-5, with a weak D call TRBD1 (6 bases). The CDR3 is 15 amino acids. The germline V gene has CDR1 MNHEY and CDR2 SMNVEV (reference sequence). V was shortened by 4 bases and J by 5 bases, with 17 bases between the two germline ends.